This T cell receptor (beta chain) was sequenced during a study of blood T cell repertoires in COVID-19. Germline V CDR1 and CDR2: MNHEY, SMNVEV (reference sequence). V was pared by 8 bases and J by 3 bases, with 10 bases of the junction left unmatched. There are 15 residues in the CDR3. Sequencing used immunoSEQ multiplex PCR; TCRdb keeps in-frame clones, though not all of them. The table lists about 80,000 clones, about four fifths of them singletons. This chain connects TRBV27 to TRBJ2-1; 7 bases fit TRBD2. The sample taken for sequencing was peripheral blood. The receptor comes from a human donor in a cohort sampled during active COVID-19. CDR3 in DNA: TGTGCCAGCCGGCGGACTAGTGGCCTCTACAATGAGCAGTTCTTC. Translation: CASRRTSGLYNEQFF.